The present entry profiles one T cell receptor (beta chain) with its context. Its antigen is as yet unknown. The source of the sample is a study of cytomegalovirus exposure and HLA in healthy donors. PCR employed 60 Vbeta and 13 Jbeta primers. Assay: immunoSEQ multiplex PCR; the TCRdb copy retains only in-frame clones and omits some. The record lists tens of thousands of clones, of which the ten most abundant hold about 16%. General study results and limits: As was reported, the HLA-A and HLA-B alleles of most subjects were accurately predicted from TCR beta sequences.

The CDR3 is 13 residues long. V dropped 3 bases and J dropped 7 bases, with 16 bases sitting between them. Germline loops: CDR1 GTSNPN, CDR2 SVGIG (reference sequence). The sample comprised PBMCs. The clonotype comes from a man in his fifties in good health and CMV-seropositive. The chain links TRBV30 to TRBJ2-7, with TRBD1 as a possible D gene (5 bases). The CDR3 DNA sequence: TGTGCCTGGAGGCAGGGATCCTGGGGAGAGCAGTACTTC. It translates to CAWRQGSWGEQYF.